Sequencing of this T cell receptor beta chain was carried out in a study of blood T cell repertoires in COVID-19. Whole-study context: The study drew acute and convalescent COVID-19 samples from the United States, Italy and Spain. Sources were T cells, B-cell-depleted T cells, or PBMCs; the material itself was cDNA or gDNA.

In the original workflow: Amplified reference gene primers provided the basis for estimating nucleated cell counts. Measured with immunoSEQ multiplex PCR; TCRdb has only the in-frame clones, and not every one. D and trimming come from the DNA, and the V and J calls and clone size come from that table. The repertoire holds approximately 30,000 clones, with about 91% as singletons. The CDR3 loop spans 17 amino acids. After removal of 5 bases from V and 10 bases from J, the junction contained 18 bases not matched to a gene. Germline V gene lookup returns CDR1 SGHRS and CDR2 YFSETQ. The chain carries TRBV5-1 and TRBJ1-6, with 7 bases identical to TRBD1. This TCR was recovered from a human donor with active COVID-19. The donor label of this sample is uncertain. What was sequenced was peripheral blood. CDR3 loop: CASSSKDRRGSGSPLHF. As DNA, the CDR3 is TGCGCCAGCAGTTCTAAGGACAGGAGAGGTTCGGGGTCACCCCTCCACTTT. Full variable domain (missing parts from reference TRBV5-1 and TRBJ1-6): KAGVTQTPRYLIKTRGQQVTLSCSPISGHRSVSWYQQTPGQGLQFLFEYFSETQRNKGNFPGRFSGRQFSNSRSEMNVSTLELGDSALYLCASSSKDRRGSGSPLHFGNGTRLTVT.